This TCR beta chain was obtained from a study of T cells in Graves' hyperthyroidism and ophthalmopathy. Study conclusions and caveats: A median approximately 6.8 months before onset, the model predicted ophthalmopathy.

Each 10 ml fresh peripheral blood draw supplied the PBMCs. Template material for amplifying TCR beta CDR3 regions consisted of RNA transcripts. HTBI primers were the set used in a first-round RT-PCR of the TCR CDR3. TCRdb called the multiplex PCR reads again in MiXCR, with one record for every CDR3 protein. The data hold some 350,000 distinct CDR3 sequences, with around a quarter observed a single time. V was cut by 7 bases and J by 7 bases, with 14 bases left in between. Per the germline V gene, CDR1 is SNHLY and CDR2 is FYNNEI. The CDR3 runs 13 residues. This clonotype was picked up many times. Its cognate antigen is unknown.

V usage is TRBV2 and J usage is TRBJ2-1; D is unclear. This TCR derives from a middle-aged man with Graves' hyperthyroidism. Specimen: blood. CDR3 DNA: TGTGCCAGCACCACCCCCGGTGGAAATGAGCAGTTCTTC. As protein: CASTTPGGNEQFF.